This T cell receptor (beta chain) stems from a study of Graves' ophthalmopathy and Graves' hyperthyroidism. Beta-chain TCR CDR3 regions were amplified from RNA transcripts. RT-PCR with HTBI primers came first, then second-round multiplex PCR. TCRdb reprocessed the multiplex PCR reads via MiXCR and lists one record per CDR3 protein. Here the sample spans about 620,000 distinct CDR3 sequences, about 24% being singletons. The germline CDR1 and CDR2 sequences are MDHEN and SYDVKM. J gave up 2 bases and V 4 bases, and 6 bases lay outside the gene matches. This CDR3 comprises 16 residues. Orbital computed tomography, thyroid ultrasound, TRAb, serum thyroxine and clinical symptoms formed the basis of diagnosis.

The sample comprised peripheral blood. The chain recombines TRBV28 with TRBJ1-5, with 9 bases fitting TRBD1. This sequence was found in a woman between 18 and 30 years old with stable Graves' hyperthyroidism. Some clones in this sample may be carry-over from other donors' samples. In nucleotides, the CDR3 is TGTGCCAGCAGTTGGGACAGGGTGGAAGGCAATCAGCCCCAGCATTTT. Translated: CASSWDRVEGNQPQHF.